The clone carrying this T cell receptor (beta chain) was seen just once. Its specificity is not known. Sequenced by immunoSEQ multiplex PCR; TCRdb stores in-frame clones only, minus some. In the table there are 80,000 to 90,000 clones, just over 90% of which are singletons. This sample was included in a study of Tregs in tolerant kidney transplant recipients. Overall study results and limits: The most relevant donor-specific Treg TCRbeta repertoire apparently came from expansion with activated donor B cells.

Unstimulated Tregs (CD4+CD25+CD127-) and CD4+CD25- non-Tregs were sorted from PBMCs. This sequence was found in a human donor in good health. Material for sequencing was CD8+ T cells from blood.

The CDR3 protein is CASSRTGNTGELFF. The DNA of the CDR3 is TGTGCCAGCAGTCGGACAGGCAACACCGGGGAGCTGTTTTTT. This chain joins TRBV7-9 and TRBJ2-2; 7 bases fit TRBD1. In germline, CDR1 is SEHNR, CDR2 FQNEAQ (reference sequence). Trimming cost V 6 bases and J 2 bases; bases outside gene matches: 3. The CDR3 has 14 residues. The full variable domain, its missing parts supplied by reference TRBV7-9 and TRBJ2-2, is DTGVSQNPRHKITKRGQNVTFRCDPISEHNRLYWYRQTLGQGPEFLTYFQNEAQLEKSRLLSDRFSAERPKGSFSTLEIQRTEQGDSAMYLCASSRTGNTGELFFGEGSRLTVL.